This T cell receptor beta chain was obtained from a study of cytomegalovirus exposure and HLA in healthy donors (dated by TCRdb to about 2017). Context from the whole study: An earlier analysis of approximately 640 of the donors reported about 290 Gb of sequence data and 100 million to 140 million unique TCR beta sequences from 150 million to 200 million T cells. Approximately 310 gigabases of sequencing data and tens of millions of unique TCR sequences were included in an early release covering about 700 HLA-typed donors. The genetic ancestry cluster associated with self-reported Caucasian donors included around four fifths of the 300 to 400 genotyped donors. The study aimed to test whether cataloging public T cell receptors could reveal signatures of past pathogen exposure. Using immunosequencing, the study profiled T cell repertoires from 550 to 750 subjects and related those repertoires to cytomegalovirus serostatus. A separate validation cohort of about 110 different subjects was used in addition to the roughly 720-subject first cohort. High-throughput TCR immunosequencing, statistical association of individual TCRs with disease status, and machine learning were combined to predict cytomegalovirus infection status. A later analysis re-analyzed previously published TCR beta repertoires from 660 or so donors and added high-resolution HLA genotyping to study TCR occurrence patterns. Rather than drawing on any new phenotypic data, the later analysis identified candidate immune exposures from TCR beta sequences and the way those sequences occurred across donors. An earlier analysis of around 640 of the donors used high-throughput TCR beta sequencing to judge whether each TCR beta V gene segment behaved as functional or pseudogenic. Donor age, sex, ethnicity and CMV serostatus were compiled alongside the repertoire data. Genome-wide SNP genotypes for about 65% of the 666 donors were used in a later genetic analysis, which treated that subset as a discovery cohort. Every repertoire in the discovery cohort had been generated on one and the same sequencing platform. Class I and class II HLA loci were covered by the typing at four-digit resolution. Typing coverage varied by locus: about 620-640 donors for A, B, C, DRB1 and DQB1; approximately 500 for DQA1; over 600 for DPA1; more than 450 for DPB1. A handful of DR-DQ haplotypes were handled as single units for association and clustering because linkage in the cohort was strong. Across roughly 420 genotyped donors of the cohort, an average of about 220,000 unique TCR beta nucleotide sequences per donor were sequenced, and 15% to 20% of those sequences were non-productive. Here is what the overall study found, with its caveats: Only TCR beta chains were sequenced in this cohort, and the absence of alpha or paired-chain data limited detectable features. Roughly uniform sequencing depth across donors was assumed in presence/absence analyses, although this assumption may not hold. The authors suggested that the approach could potentially be generalized to other disease states and immunological phenotypes. The classifier was reported to diagnose cytomegalovirus status with high specificity and sensitivity in both the original and validation cohorts. Correlated functional status among segregating V segments might reflect linkage disequilibrium, but an unknown experimental factor could not be ruled out. In an earlier analysis of about 550 of the donors, most TCR beta V segments were observed in productive rearrangements about 87% or about 30% of the time, broadly matching IMGT annotations. In vitro tests confirmed that a few of the cytomegalovirus-associated TCR beta chains recognize cytomegalovirus antigens. The study listed approximately 150 TCR beta chains as associated with cytomegalovirus. About 17 rarely observed V segments, including chromosome 9 orphons, were excluded from the earlier analysis of about 500 of the donors because counts were too low. Because some donors lacked HLA typing at each locus, the association tests relied only on the typed subset. A cluster of highly shared sequence variants was judged likely to represent a technical artifact of the sequencing pipeline. At a false discovery rate of 0.05, a later analysis linked 16,951 TCR beta sequences to specific HLA alleles. Some IMGT-functional V segments, including TRBV6-2 and TRBV6-3, could not be distinguished by the 87-base-pair reads and were therefore excluded. Immune exposure information for the cohort was limited to CMV serostatus. A later analysis found that most CMV-associated TCR beta chains appeared HLA-restricted, with HLA associations seemingly driven largely by CMV exposure. Most TCR sequences were observed very rarely across donors, whereas some public TCRs were present in many individuals. Compared with the roughly 600-donor mean, donors in an Asian-associated ancestry cluster had fewer N-insertions in productive TCRs, according to a later genetic analysis. A further reported finding was that TCR beta sequences accurately predicted the HLA-A and HLA-B alleles for most subjects in the first cohort. In a later analysis, several top co-occurrence clusters were reported to appear linked to parvovirus B19, influenza, CMV and Epstein-Barr virus. In a later analysis, the rate of TCR association differed among HLA loci, with DRB1 alleles having the most associated TCRs and HLA-C alleles having the fewest. Strong co-occurrence of HLA alleles, especially DR and DQ, made assigning TCR associations to individual alleles difficult. In a later genetic analysis, a missense DCLRE1C variant was associated with V-gene and J-gene trimming of TCR beta chains, and the association was replicated in an independent cohort. In a later analysis, HLA-associated TCR beta chains were found to be more clonally expanded and to have lower generation probabilities than equally common non-associated chains.

Library preparation was by the immunoSEQ multiplex PCR assay. For the multiplex PCR, a mixture combining 60 forward primers for TCR Vbeta segments and 13 reverse primers for TCR Jbeta segments was used. Amplification of the CDR3 region of rearranged TCR beta genes was performed with a multiplex PCR assay on genomic DNA. The amplified TCR beta libraries were sequenced on the Illumina HiSeq System as 87-base-pair reads. Under the source paper's analysis protocol: In a later analysis, around 80 million unique TCR beta chains were counted across the roughly 670 repertoires, and roughly 10 million of these chains were shared by at least two donors. Raw reads were error-corrected and collapsed into unique sequences by a nearest-neighbor algorithm in which closely related sequences were merged to remove PCR and sequencing errors. Alignment of CDR3 sequences to IMGT reference sequences was used to assign V, D and J gene segments. For a sequence to be retained, at least a six-nucleotide match to both a V gene segment and a J gene segment was required. A rearrangement was called productive if the CDR3 had no stop codons and remained in frame with V and J, and every other rearrangement was called non-productive. CDR3 was defined according to IMGT convention as the region running from the second conserved V-encoded cysteine to the conserved J-encoded phenylalanine. The earlier analysis of more than 450 of the donors excluded sequences that lacked an unambiguous match to a single V gene segment. An earlier analysis of some 500 of the donors classified V segments as functional when productive rearrangements were above 56.7% and as segregating when the standard deviation between donors was above 5%. A statistical classification framework was built for diagnosing cytomegalovirus status from the catalog of TCR beta chain sequences. V and J gene assignment, in a later analysis, came from comparing TCR nucleotide sequences with IMGT/GENE-DB human TR gene sequences. Using the TCRdist pipeline, a later analysis assigned CDR3 sequences along with most-parsimonious VDJ recombination scenarios. In a later analysis, each TCR beta chain was defined by its CDR3 amino acid sequence together with its V-gene family, and reads without a unique V-gene family were excluded. To address suspected cross-contamination and a sequencing artifact, a later analysis removed 592 highly shared, low-generation-probability nucleotide sequences. For each public chain, a later analysis derived a clonal expansion index from normalized ranks of inferred template counts within each repertoire. In a later analysis, generation probabilities were computed with a VDJ recombination model fitted to out-of-frame rearrangements, and the resulting probabilities were checked against IGoR. Hypergeometric tests were used in a later analysis to score TCR-TCR, TCR-HLA and TCR-CMV co-occurrence, with a repertoire-size bias correction applied to the TCR pairs. False discovery rates were estimated in a later analysis by permuting HLA or CMV assignments 20 times. A later analysis grouped co-occurring TCRs with DBSCAN, adding TCRdist sequence similarity when clustering within HLA-allele-positive subsets. For co-occurrence clustering, repertoires with fewer than 30,000 or more than 120,000 public chains were excluded, along with four to six repertoires with anomalous nucleotide sharing. TCRdb obtained this table from immuneACCESS and retained in-frame rearrangements with V and J assigned. These tables miss some clones; where compared with another copy, unresolved V genes account for less than half of the shortfall, and the remainder is unexplained. That table supplies the V and J calls and clone size; D and trimming were determined from the DNA. The sample yields 95,000 to 100,000 clones; about 80% were counted once. The top ten clones comprise about 2% of the sample.

According to the germline V gene, CDR1 reads MRHNA and CDR2 reads SNTAGT. Its CDR3 holds 15 amino acids, cysteine through phenylalanine. The retained sequence is limited to the CDR3, 45 bases, with the frame set at the first base. The cohort comprised 550 to 700 healthy bone marrow donors. All cohort members were sampled while nominally healthy, although unrecorded immune exposures were likely present. The donor tested CMV seronegative and was one of the 352 seronegative cohort members. Every donor gave a peripheral blood sample, and the peripheral blood mononuclear cells from that sample were used for TCR beta sequencing. The Qiagen DNeasy Blood Extraction Kit was used to extract genomic DNA from the blood cell samples. In the case of this clone: The antigen it binds to is not known. One end of the junction fails to match germline, which may point to a read error.

The sequence derives from a man aged 35 to 55 in good health and CMV-seronegative. The rearrangement joined TRBV6-4 to TRBJ2-1; TRBD1 is a possible D gene, resting on 6 matching bases. The sample was PBMCs. The nucleotide sequence is given as TGTGCCAGCAGTGACGACTTGGACAGCTACAATGGGCAGTTCTTC. Protein translation: CASSDDLDSYNGQFF.